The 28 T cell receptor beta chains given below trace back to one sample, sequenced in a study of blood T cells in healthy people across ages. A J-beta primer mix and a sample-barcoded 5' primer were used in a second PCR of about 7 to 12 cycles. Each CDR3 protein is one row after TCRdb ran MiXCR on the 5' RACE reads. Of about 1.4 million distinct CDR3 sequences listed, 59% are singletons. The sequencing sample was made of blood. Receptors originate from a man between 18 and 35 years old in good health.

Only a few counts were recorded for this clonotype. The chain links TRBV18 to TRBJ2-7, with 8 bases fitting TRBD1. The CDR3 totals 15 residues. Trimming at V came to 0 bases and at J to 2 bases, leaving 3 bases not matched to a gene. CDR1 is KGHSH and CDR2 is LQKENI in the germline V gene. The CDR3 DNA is TGTGCCAGCTCACCACCTGGACAGGGTCCCTACGAGCAGTACTTC. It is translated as CASSPPGQGPYEQYF. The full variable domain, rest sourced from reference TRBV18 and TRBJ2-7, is NAGVMQNPRHLVRRRGQEARLRCSPMKGHSHVYWYRQLPEEGLKFMVYLQKENIIDESGMPKERFSAEFPKEGPSILRIQQVVRGDSAAYFCASSPPGQGPYEQYFGPGTRLTVT.

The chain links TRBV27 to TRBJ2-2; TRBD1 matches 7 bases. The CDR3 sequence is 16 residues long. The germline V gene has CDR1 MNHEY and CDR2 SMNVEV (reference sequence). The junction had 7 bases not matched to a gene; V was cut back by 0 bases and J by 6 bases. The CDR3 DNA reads TGTGCCAGCAGTTTATCCGTTCTGACAGGGCCCGGGGAGCTGTTTTTT. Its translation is CASSLSVLTGPGELFF.

CDR3: CSVAGGSNQPQHF. The CDR3 nucleotides read TGCAGCGTCGCGGGAGGGAGCAATCAGCCCCAGCATTTT. The chain has TRBV29-1 and TRBJ1-5; D is undetermined. This CDR3 spans 13 amino acids. The germline V gene has CDR1 SQVTM and CDR2 ANQGSEA. Trimming pared 6 bases from V and 1 base from J, leaving 10 bases between.

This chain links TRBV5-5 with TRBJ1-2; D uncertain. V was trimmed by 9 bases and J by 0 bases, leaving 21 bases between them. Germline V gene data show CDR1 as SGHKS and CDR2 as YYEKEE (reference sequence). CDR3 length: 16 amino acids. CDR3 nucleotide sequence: TGTGCCACCCGCCAAGGCAGCGACACTTCTAACTATGGCTACACCTTC. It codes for CATRQGSDTSNYGYTF. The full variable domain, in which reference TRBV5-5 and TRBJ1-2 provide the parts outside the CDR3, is DAGVTQSPTHLIKTRGQQVTLRCSPISGHKSVSWYQQVLGQGPQFIFQYYEKEERGRGNFPDRFSARQFPNYSSELNVNALLLGDSALYLCATRQGSDTSNYGYTFGSGTRLTVV.

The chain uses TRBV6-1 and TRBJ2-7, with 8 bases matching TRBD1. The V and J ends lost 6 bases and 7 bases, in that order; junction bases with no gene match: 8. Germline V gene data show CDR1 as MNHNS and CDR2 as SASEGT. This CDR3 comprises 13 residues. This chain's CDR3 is CASSPAGGNEQYF. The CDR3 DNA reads TGTGCCAGCAGCCCCGCAGGGGGCAATGAGCAGTACTTC.

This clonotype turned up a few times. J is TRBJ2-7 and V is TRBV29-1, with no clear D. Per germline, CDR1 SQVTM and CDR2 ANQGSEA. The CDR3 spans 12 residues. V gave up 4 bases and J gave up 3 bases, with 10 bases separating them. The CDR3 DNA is TGCAGCGTTGGAGGACCTTACTACGAGCAGTACTTC. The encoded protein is CSVGGPYYEQYF.

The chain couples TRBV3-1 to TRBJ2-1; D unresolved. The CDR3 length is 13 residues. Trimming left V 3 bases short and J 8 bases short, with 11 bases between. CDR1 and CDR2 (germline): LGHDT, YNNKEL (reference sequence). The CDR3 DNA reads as TGTGCCAGCAGCCAGGTACCCGCGGATGAGCAGTTCTTC. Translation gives CASSQVPADEQFF.

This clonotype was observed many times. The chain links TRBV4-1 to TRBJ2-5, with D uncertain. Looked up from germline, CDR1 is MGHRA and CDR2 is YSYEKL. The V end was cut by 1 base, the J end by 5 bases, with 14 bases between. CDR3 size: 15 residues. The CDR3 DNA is TGCGCCAGCAGCCAAGGCGAGTTTCACGGGGAGACCCAGTACTTC. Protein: CASSQGEFHGETQYF.

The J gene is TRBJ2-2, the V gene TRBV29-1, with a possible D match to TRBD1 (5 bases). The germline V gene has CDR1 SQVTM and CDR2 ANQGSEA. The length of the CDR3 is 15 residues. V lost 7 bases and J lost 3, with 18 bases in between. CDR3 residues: CSASWQGWDTGELFF. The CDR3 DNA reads TGCAGCGCCTCTTGGCAGGGATGGGACACCGGGGAGCTGTTTTTT.

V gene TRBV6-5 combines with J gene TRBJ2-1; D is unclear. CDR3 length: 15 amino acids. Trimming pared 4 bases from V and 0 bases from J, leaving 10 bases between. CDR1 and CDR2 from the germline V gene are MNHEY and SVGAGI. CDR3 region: CASSSDWNSYNEQFF. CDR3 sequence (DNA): TGTGCCAGCAGTTCAGACTGGAACTCCTACAATGAGCAGTTCTTC.

CDR3 sequence (DNA): TGCAGTGCTAGAGGGCAGGATGGGTACGAGCAGTACTTC. This gives the protein CSARGQDGYEQYF. The V call is TRBV20-1, the J call TRBJ2-7; D remains ambiguous. CDR1 is DFQATT, CDR2 SNEGSKA, per germline (reference sequence). This CDR3 is 13 amino acids long. V lost 1 base, J lost 4 bases, and 11 bases lay in between.

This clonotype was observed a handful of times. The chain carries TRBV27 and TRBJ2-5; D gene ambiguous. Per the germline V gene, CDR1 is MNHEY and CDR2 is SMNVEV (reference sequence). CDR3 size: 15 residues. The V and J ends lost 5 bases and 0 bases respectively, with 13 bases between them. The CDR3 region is CASSPIGEYQETQYF. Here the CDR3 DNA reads TGTGCCAGCAGTCCCATCGGAGAGTACCAAGAGACCCAGTACTTC.

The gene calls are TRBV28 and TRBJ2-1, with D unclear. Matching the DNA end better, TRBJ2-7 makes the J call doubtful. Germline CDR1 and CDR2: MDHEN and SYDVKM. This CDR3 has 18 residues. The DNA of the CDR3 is TGTGCCAGCAGTTCAATATTCCCCGGGCTAGATCGGACCTACGAGCAGTACTTC. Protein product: CASSSIFPGLDRTYEQYF.

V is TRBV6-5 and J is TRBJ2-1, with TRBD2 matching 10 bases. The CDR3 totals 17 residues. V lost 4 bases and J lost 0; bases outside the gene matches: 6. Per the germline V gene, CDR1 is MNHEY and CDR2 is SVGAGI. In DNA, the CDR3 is TGTGCCAGCAGTTGGGTTAGCGGGGGGAGCTCCTACAATGAGCAGTTCTTC. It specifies CASSWVSGGSSYNEQFF.

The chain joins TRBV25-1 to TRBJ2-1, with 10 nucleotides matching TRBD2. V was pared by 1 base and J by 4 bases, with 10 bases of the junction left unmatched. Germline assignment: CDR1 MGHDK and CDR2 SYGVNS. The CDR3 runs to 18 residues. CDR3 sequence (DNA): TGTGCCAGCAGTGAATGGTCTAGCGGGGGATATCCATACAATGAGCAGTTCTTC. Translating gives CASSEWSSGGYPYNEQFF.

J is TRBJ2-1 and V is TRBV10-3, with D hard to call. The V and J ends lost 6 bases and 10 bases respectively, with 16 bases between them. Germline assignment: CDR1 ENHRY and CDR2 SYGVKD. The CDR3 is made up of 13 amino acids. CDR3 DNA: TGTGCCATCAGCCCGGTGGGGTTTCCAGAGCAGTTCTTC. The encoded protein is CAISPVGFPEQFF.

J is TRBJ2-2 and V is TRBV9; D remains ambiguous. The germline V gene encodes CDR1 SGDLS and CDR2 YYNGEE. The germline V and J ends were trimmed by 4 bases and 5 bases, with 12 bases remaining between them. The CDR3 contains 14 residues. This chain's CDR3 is CASSFRLGTGELFF. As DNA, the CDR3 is TGTGCCAGCAGCTTCCGGCTAGGAACCGGGGAGCTGTTTTTT.

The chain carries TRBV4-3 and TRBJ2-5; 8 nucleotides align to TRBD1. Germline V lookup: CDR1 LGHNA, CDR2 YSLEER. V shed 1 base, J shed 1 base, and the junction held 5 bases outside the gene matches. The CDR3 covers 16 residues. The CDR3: CASSQGTGNSQETQYF. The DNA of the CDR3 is TGCGCCAGCAGCCAAGGGACAGGGAACTCCCAAGAGACCCAGTACTTC.

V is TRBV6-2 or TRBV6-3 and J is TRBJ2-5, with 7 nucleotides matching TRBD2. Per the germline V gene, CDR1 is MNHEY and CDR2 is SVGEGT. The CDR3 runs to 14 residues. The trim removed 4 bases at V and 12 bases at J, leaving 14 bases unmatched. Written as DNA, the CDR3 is TGTGCCAGCAGTTCTGTAACTGCGGGGGAAGGAAAGTACTTC. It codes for CASSSVTAGEGKYF.

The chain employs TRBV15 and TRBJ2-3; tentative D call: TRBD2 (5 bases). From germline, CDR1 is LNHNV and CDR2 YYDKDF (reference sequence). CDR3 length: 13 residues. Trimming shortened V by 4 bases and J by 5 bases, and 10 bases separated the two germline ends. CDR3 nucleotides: TGTGCCACCAGCATAGCTGAGGGAGATACGCAGTATTTT. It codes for CATSIAEGDTQYF.

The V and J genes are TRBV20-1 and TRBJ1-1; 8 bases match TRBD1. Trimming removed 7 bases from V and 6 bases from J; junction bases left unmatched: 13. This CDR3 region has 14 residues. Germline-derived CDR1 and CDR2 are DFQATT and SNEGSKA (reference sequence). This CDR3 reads CSGDRGVRGSEAFF. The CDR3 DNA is TGCAGTGGAGACAGGGGAGTTCGCGGGTCTGAAGCTTTCTTT.

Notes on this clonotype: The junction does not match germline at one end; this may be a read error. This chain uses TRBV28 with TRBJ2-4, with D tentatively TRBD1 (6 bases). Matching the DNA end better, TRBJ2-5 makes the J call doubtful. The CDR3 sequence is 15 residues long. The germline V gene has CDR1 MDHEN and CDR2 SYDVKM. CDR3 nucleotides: TGTGTCAGCAGTTCTATCGGACAGAGCCAAGAGACCCAGTACTTC. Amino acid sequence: CVSSSIGQSQETQYF.

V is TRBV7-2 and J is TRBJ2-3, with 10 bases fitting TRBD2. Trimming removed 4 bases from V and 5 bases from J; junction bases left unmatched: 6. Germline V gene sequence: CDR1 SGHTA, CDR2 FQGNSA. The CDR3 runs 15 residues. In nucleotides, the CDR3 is TGTGCCAGCAGCTACAGCGGGGGGGATGGAGATACGCAGTATTTT. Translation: CASSYSGGDGDTQYF.

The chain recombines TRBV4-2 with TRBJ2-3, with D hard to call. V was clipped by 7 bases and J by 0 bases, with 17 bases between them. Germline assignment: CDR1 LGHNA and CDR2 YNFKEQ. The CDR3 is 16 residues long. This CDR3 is CASIMGSSPSTDTQYF. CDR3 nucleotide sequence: TGTGCCAGCATCATGGGCAGCTCCCCTAGCACAGATACGCAGTATTTT.

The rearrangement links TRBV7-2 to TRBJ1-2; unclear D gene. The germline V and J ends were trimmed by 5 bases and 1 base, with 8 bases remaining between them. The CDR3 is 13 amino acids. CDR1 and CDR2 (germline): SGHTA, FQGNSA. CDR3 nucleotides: TGTGCCAGCAGCCCTGACGATAACTATGGCTACACCTTC. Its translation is CASSPDDNYGYTF.

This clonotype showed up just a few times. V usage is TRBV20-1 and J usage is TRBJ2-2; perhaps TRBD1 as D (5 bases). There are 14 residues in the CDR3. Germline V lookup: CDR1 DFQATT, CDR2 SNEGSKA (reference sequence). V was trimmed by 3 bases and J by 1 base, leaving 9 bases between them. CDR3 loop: CSASLGQNTGELFF. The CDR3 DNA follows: TGCAGTGCTAGCCTTGGACAGAACACCGGGGAGCTGTTTTTT.

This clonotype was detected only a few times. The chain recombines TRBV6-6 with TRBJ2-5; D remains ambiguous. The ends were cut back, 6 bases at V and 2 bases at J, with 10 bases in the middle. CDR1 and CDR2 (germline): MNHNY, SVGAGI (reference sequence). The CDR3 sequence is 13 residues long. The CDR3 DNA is TGTGCCAGCAGCCTGGCGTTTCAAGAGACCCAGTACTTC. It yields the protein CASSLAFQETQYF.

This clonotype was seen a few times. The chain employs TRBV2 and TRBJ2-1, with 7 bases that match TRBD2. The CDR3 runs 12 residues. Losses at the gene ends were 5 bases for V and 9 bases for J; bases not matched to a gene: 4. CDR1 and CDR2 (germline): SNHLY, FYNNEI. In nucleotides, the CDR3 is TGTGCCAGCAGTCCCGGGACTACTGAGCAGTTCTTC. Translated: CASSPGTTEQFF.